The 3 T cell receptor beta chains presented below share a single source sample, sequenced in a study of T cell repertoires in cytomegalovirus infection. Via MiXCR, TCRdb re-called the reads, giving one row per CDR3 protein. There are around 710,000 distinct CDR3 sequences in the sample; almost 30% occur only once, and roughly 14% lies in the top ten. These TCRs' antigens remain unknown. The sequencing here drew on cultured CD8+ T cells from PBMCs, taken from culture after CMV antigen stimulation. These receptor sequences come from a human donor in good health (CMV status not recorded). Some clones in this sample may be carry-over from other donors' samples.

This clonotype is a singleton in its sample. The V call is TRBV4-1, the J call TRBJ1-2, with D tentatively TRBD1 (5 bases). Germline V lookup: CDR1 MGHRA, CDR2 YSYEKL. V was pared by 0 bases and J by 7 bases, with 6 bases between. This CDR3 has 12 amino acids. CDR3 loop: CASSQEQAGYTF. The CDR3 bases are TGCGCCAGCAGCCAAGAACAGGCTGGCTACACCTTC.

In this sample, this clonotype turned up a few times. The chain combines TRBV5-6 with TRBJ2-7; 10 nucleotides align to TRBD2. J gave up 2 bases and V 3 bases, and 8 bases lay outside the gene matches. Germline V gene data show CDR1 as SGHDT and CDR2 as YYEEEE. There are 16 residues in the CDR3. The CDR3 spells CASSSRLAGPPYEQYF. The CDR3 region has the DNA TGTGCCAGCAGCTCCAGACTAGCGGGTCCCCCCTACGAGCAGTACTTC.

The CDR3 DNA is TGTGCCAGCAGCGTAGGGGGACAGGGGAGGTACGAGCAGTACTTC. Protein: CASSVGGQGRYEQYF. V gene TRBV9 combines with J gene TRBJ2-7; TRBD1 matches at 10 bases. The CDR3 totals 15 residues. Trimming cost V 0 bases and J 4 bases; bases outside gene matches: 4. Germline values: CDR1 SGDLS, CDR2 YYNGEE.